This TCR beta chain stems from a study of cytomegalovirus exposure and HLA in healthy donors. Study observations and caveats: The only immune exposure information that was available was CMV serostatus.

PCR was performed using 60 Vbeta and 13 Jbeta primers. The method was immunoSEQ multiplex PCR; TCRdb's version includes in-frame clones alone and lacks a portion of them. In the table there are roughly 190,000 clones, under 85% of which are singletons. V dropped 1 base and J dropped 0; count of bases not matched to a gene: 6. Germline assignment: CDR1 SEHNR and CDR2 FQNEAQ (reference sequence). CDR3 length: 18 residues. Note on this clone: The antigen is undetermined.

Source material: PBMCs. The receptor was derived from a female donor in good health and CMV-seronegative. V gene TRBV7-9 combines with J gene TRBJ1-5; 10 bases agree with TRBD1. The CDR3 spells CASSLDDRGPYSNQPQHF. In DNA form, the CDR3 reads TGTGCCAGCAGCTTAGACGACAGGGGGCCCTATAGCAATCAGCCCCAGCATTTT. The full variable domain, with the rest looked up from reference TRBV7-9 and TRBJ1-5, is DTGVSQNPRHKITKRGQNVTFRCDPISEHNRLYWYRQTLGQGPEFLTYFQNEAQLEKSRLLSDRFSAERPKGSFSTLEIQRTEQGDSAMYLCASSLDDRGPYSNQPQHFGDGTRLSIL.